This TCR beta chain was profiled in a study of shared clonotypes between healthy human individuals (dated by TCRdb to about 2020). At the level of the whole study: The cohort comprised two women and three men aged 18 to 49 years. For each donor, CD4 naive and CD4 memory were each given three plates, CD8 naive was given two plates, and CD8 memory was given one plate. Blood TCR repertoires of about five healthy adults were deeply sequenced to estimate repertoire size and the extent of clonotype sharing between individuals. Libraries were prepared and TCR repertoires were sequenced by different laboratories using diverse techniques, in order to increase sequencing depth and limit assay-specific biases. Each donor's leukapheresis produced roughly between about 0.8 and 10 billion PBMCs.

Healthy HIV-negative adults with no recently reported acute infections or vaccinations were included as donors. Every donor was a Caucasian adult living in Nashville, Tennessee, USA. Magnetic negative selection was used to enrich CD4+ T cells, after which naive cells were positively selected on CD45RA and the negative fraction became the memory subset. After blood collection by leukapheresis, PBMCs were isolated using Ficoll-Histopaque density gradient centrifugation and then cryopreserved in the vapor phase of liquid nitrogen. Purity and quantity of every magnetically sorted T cell population were checked by analytical flow cytometry. Each sorted fraction had its genomic DNA isolated and then quantified by UV absorbance on a Nanodrop 2000c. The CDR3 goes from the cysteine to the phenylalanine over 16 residues. This entry keeps only the CDR3 DNA: 48 bases, framed from base 1. Trimming removed 4 bases from V and 7 bases from J; the gene matches leave 9 bases unexplained. CDR1 and CDR2 (SGHVS, FQNEAQ) derive from the germline V gene.

General conclusions and limits of the study: Across four donors, around 5.4% of naive CD4, approximately 3.6% of naive CD8, about 2.3% of memory CD4, and around 0.4% of memory CD8 clonotypes were shared. Because the study included a small number of donors, the genetic and exposure-history diversity represented was limited. Estimated clonotype richness was generally larger for naive than for memory subsets. Rarefaction of sorted-subset datasets indicated incomplete sequencing despite the large sequencing depth. Pairwise subsampling indicated that sequencing depth was expected to affect the degree of clonotype sharing among donors. Only blood was sampled, and tissue TCR repertoires likely differ from those in blood. Higher generation probabilities were observed for clonotypes shared by all four sorted-subset donors than for non-shared clonotypes.

To note about this clone: Which antigen it targets is not known. No base qualities exist here, and no much larger clone lies one base off it.

Using the deep immunoSEQ assay, TCR CDR3 regions were amplified from genomic DNA by multiplex PCR. For each cell subset, the extracted genomic DNA was distributed evenly across all wells of several immunoSEQ 96-well plates, and each plate served as one replicate. For sorted subsets, each replicate PCR was loaded with about 200 ng genomic DNA, equivalent to 30,000 to 35,000 T cell genomes. The purified libraries were quantified using a Qubit 3.0 fluorometer, sized with a Bioanalyzer 2100, and then quantified again using the KAPA Library Quantification kit. A separate single-read 150-cycle Illumina NextSeq 550 flow cell was used to sequence each immunoSEQ 96-well plate. In the paper's pipeline: Because the immunoSEQ output held only junctional sequences and lacked quality scores, the filtering could not match the filtering applied to full-length reads. Sequences were annotated with PyIR, a Python wrapper for IgBLAST v1.9, and V/J genes and CDR3 were assigned using IMGT germline references. Any read was removed if the V/J assignment was weak (E-value above 1e-6), the CDR3 was missing, or the read contained stop codons, out-of-frame junctions, or ambiguous translated residues. V3J clonotypes were defined as sequences sharing the same inferred V gene, J gene, and CDR3 amino acid sequence. To compute the percentage overlap between repertoires, the number of shared unique clonotypes was divided by the size of the smaller repertoire. Repertoire richness was assessed with RTK rarefaction, the Chao1 estimator, and Recon v2.1 estimates of unobserved clonotypes. Generation probabilities were computed with OLGA for all TCRbeta clonotypes obtained by the gDNA method from a few donors. TCRdb re-hosts the immuneACCESS table, in-frame sequences only. Its copies lack some clones; in the studies checked, an unresolved V gene accounts for under half of them, and the cause for the rest is not known. D and trimming were read from the DNA, whereas the V and J calls and clone size are those reported in that table. The sample records 2 million to 2.5 million clones, 85% to 95% of which are singletons. 0.3% to 0.4% of the sample is held by the ten biggest clonotypes.

This receptor chain uses TRBV7-8 and TRBJ2-1; 11 junctional bases match TRBD2. This receptor was obtained from a man between 18 and 29 years old in good health. Some clones in this sample may be carry-over from other donors' samples. The sequencing sample was made of naive CD4+ T cells from PBMCs. What this sample's cell subset or site label stands for: CD45RA+ positively selected. At the DNA level, the sequence is TGTGCCAGCAGCTCGATAGCGGGAGGGCCTTCGAATGAGCAGTTCTTC. It encodes CASSSIAGGPSNEQFF.